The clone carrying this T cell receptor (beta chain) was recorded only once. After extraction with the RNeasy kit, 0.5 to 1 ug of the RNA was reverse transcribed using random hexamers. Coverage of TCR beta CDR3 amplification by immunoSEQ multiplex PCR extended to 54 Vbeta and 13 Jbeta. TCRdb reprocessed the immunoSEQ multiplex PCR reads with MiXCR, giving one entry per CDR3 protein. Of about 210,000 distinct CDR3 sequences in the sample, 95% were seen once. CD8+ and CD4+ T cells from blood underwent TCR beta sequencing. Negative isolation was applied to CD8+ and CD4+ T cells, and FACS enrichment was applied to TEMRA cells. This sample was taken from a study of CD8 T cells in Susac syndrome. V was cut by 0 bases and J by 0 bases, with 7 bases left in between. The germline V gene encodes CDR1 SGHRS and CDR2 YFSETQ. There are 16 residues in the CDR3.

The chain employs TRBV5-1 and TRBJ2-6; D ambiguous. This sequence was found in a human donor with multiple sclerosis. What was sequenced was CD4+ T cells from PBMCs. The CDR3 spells CASSLAPGSGANVLTF. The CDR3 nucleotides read TGCGCCAGCAGCTTGGCCCCAGGCTCTGGGGCCAACGTCCTGACTTTC.